These 3 T cell receptor beta chains were all obtained from the same sample, sequenced in a study of cytomegalovirus exposure and HLA in healthy donors (dated by TCRdb to about 2017). The library was built by means of the immunoSEQ multiplex PCR assay. Here the immuneACCESS table is served through TCRdb, limited to in-frame sequences with V and J called. Missing clones are a known gap in these copies; in checked studies unresolved V genes cover under half, and the rest lacks a known reason. This sample comprises roughly 150,000 clones, about nine tenths of them detected only once. In total, the top ten clones hold around 4.4% of the sample. The sample was PBMCs. The receptors were gathered from a man aged 18-30 years in good health and CMV-seropositive.

The V and J genes are TRBV5-1 and TRBJ2-1, with D perhaps TRBD1 (5 bases). The CDR3 length is 16 residues. Trimming shortened V by 7 bases and J by 0 bases, and 17 bases separated the two germline ends. Germline-derived CDR1 and CDR2 are SGHRS and YFSETQ. The chain's CDR3 is CASGISGLSSYNEQFF. Here the CDR3 DNA reads TGCGCCAGCGGCATATCAGGGCTGAGCTCCTACAATGAGCAGTTCTTC.

This chain links TRBV19 with TRBJ2-1; D gene ambiguous. The CDR3 has 14 amino acids. From germline, CDR1 is LNHDA and CDR2 SQIVND (reference sequence). Trimming pared 3 bases from V and 5 bases from J, leaving 11 bases between. The CDR3 loop reads CASSITFTDNEQFF. Here the CDR3 DNA reads TGTGCCAGTAGTATCACTTTTACAGACAATGAGCAGTTCTTC.

The V gene is TRBV9, the J gene TRBJ2-3; the D is unclear. V was trimmed by 3 bases and J by 6 bases, leaving 8 bases between them. The V gene's germline CDR1 is SGDLS and CDR2 YYNGEE. This CDR3 spans 12 amino acids. The CDR3 DNA reads TGTGCCAGCAGCGGACACTTGGATACGCAGTATTTT. It translates to CASSGHLDTQYF. Using reference TRBV9 and TRBJ2-3 for the parts outside the CDR3, the full variable domain is DSGVTQTPKHLITATGQRVTLRCSPRSGDLSVYWYQQSLDQGLQFLIQYYNGEERAKGNILERFSAQQFPDLHSELNLSSLELGDSALYFCASSGHLDTQYFGPGTRLTVL.